This T cell receptor (beta chain) originates from a study of blood T cells in healthy people across ages. Regarding the study as a whole: Diversity figures based on one million T cells were deemed too low. Comparison with aged donors showed that long-lived donors had more naive CD4+ cells and higher diversity.

The V gene's germline CDR1 is SGHTA and CDR2 FQGNSA. This CDR3 has 16 amino acids. Trimming removed 0 bases at V and 7 bases at J, with 15 bases between. As regards this clonotype: Its specificity is not known.

A sample-barcoded 5' primer and a J-beta primer mix were used in a second PCR of about 7 to 12 cycles. Each TCR beta cDNA got a 12-nucleotide random molecular identifier. No fewer than 2.5 million CDR3-containing paired-end reads came from each sample. TCRdb ran MiXCR on the 5' RACE reads and lists one entry per CDR3 protein. The table lists about 580,000 distinct CDR3 sequences, roughly 48% of them singletons. The chain carries TRBV7-2 and TRBJ1-4; no firm D call. The source is an older man in good health. The sequenced sample consisted of blood. DNA for the CDR3: TGTGCCAGCAGCTTAGCGCTAAGAAGACTGGGTGAAAAACTGTTTTTT. This encodes CASSLALRRLGEKLFF.